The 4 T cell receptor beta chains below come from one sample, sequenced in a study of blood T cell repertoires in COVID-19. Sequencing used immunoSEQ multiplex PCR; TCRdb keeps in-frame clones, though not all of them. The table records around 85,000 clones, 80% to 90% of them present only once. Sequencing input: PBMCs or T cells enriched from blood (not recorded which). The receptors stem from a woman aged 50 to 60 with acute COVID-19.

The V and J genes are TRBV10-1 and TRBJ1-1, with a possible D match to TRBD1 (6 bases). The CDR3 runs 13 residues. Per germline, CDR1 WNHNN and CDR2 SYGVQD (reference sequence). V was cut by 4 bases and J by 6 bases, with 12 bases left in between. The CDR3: CASSVDKGAEAFF. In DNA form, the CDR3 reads TGCGCCAGCAGTGTAGACAAGGGGGCTGAAGCTTTCTTT.

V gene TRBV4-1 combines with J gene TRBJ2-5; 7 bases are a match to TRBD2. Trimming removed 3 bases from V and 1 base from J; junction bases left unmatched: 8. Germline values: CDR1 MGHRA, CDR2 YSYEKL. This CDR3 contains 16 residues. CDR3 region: CASSHPRWTSQETQYF. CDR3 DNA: TGCGCCAGCAGCCACCCCCGGTGGACTAGCCAAGAGACCCAGTACTTC.

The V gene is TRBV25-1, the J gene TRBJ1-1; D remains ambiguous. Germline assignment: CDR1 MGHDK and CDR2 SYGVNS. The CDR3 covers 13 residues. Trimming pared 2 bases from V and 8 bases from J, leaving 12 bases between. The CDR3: CASSEPPRTEAFF. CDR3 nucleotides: TGTGCCAGCAGTGAACCCCCGCGTACGGAAGCTTTCTTT.

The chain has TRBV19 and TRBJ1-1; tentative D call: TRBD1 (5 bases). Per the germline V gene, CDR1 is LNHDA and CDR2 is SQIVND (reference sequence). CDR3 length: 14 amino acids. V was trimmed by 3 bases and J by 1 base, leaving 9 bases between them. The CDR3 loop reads CASSIGHSNTEAFF. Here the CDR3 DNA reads TGTGCCAGTAGTATTGGACACTCGAACACTGAAGCTTTCTTT.